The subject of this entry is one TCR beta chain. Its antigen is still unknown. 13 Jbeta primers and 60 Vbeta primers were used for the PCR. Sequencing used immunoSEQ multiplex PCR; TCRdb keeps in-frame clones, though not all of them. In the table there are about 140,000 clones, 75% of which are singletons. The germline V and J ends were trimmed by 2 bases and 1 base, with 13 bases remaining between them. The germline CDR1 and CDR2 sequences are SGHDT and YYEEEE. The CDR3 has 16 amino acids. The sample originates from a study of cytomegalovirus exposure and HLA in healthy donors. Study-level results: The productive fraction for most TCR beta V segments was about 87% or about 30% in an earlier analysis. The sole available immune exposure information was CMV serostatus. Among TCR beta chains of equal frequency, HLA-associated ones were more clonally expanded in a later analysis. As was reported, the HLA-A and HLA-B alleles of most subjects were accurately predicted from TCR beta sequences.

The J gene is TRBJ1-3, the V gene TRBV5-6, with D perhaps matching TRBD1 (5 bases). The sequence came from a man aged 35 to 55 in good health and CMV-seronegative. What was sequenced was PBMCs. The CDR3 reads CASSLGLGGSGNTIYF. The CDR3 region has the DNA TGTGCCAGCAGCTTAGGCCTCGGGGGGTCTGGAAACACCATATATTTT.